This is a list of T cell receptor beta chains from one sample in a study of cytomegalovirus exposure and HLA in healthy donors. Clones were sequenced by immunoSEQ multiplex PCR, and TCRdb holds only the in-frame ones, with some missing. The sample data list about 72,000 clones. The sequencing input was PBMCs. These receptors were obtained from a middle-aged man in good health and CMV-seronegative. The CDR3 runs from the conserved cysteine through the conserved F or W. Each record gives: D gene, V gene, CDR3 length, clone size, J gene, CDR3 DNA, CDR3 protein. D genes are given only for firm matches. Size tells how often a clone was seen (once, few, many) or the class of an expanded clone, and some rows leave it out.

D: TRBD2
V: TRBV9
length: 16
size: -
J: TRBJ2-7
DNA: TGTGCCAGCAGCGAGACTAGCGGGGGGGCTCCTTACGAGCAGTACTTC
CDR3: CASSETSGGAPYEQYF

D: TRBD1
V: TRBV5-8
length: 17
size: -
J: TRBJ1-1
DNA: TGTGCCAGCAGCTGGGGACAGGGGACCCCTCGGGACACTGAAGCTTTCTTT
CDR3: CASSWGQGTPRDTEAFF

D: -
V: TRBV9
length: 12
size: -
J: TRBJ2-3
DNA: TGTGCCAGCAGCGTAGGGCCAGATACGCAGTATTTT
CDR3: CASSVGPDTQYF

D: -
V: TRBV14
length: 14
size: -
J: TRBJ2-3
DNA: TGTGCCAGCAGCCAAGCGGGGGTCACAGATACGCAGTATTTT
CDR3: CASSQAGVTDTQYF

D: -
V: TRBV30
length: 13
size: -
J: TRBJ1-1
DNA: TGTGCCTGGACCCAAGCAGGAACAGGTGAAGCTTTCTTT
CDR3: CAWTQAGTGEAFF

D: -
V: TRBV4-2
length: 15
size: -
J: TRBJ2-3
DNA: TGTGCCAGCAGCCAGAAACAGGGACGCACAGATACGCAGTATTTT
CDR3: CASSQKQGRTDTQYF

D: -
V: TRBV7-9
length: 15
size: -
J: TRBJ1-2
DNA: TGTGCCAGCAGCTATTCCGGGAGTACTAACTATGGCTACACCTTC
CDR3: CASSYSGSTNYGYTF

D: -
V: TRBV5-1
length: 15
size: -
J: TRBJ1-6
DNA: TGCGCCAGCAGCTTATCAGGGGACCCAGATTCACCCCTCCACTTT
CDR3: CASSLSGDPDSPLHF

D: -
V: TRBV9
length: 14
size: -
J: TRBJ2-5
DNA: TGTGCCAGCAGCCCCCCAACCAGGCAAGAGACCCAGTACTTC
CDR3: CASSPPTRQETQYF

D: -
V: TRBV2
length: 15
size: -
J: TRBJ2-2
DNA: TGTGCCAGCAGAGGGGTAGCGGTTACCACCGGGGAGCTGTTTTTT
CDR3: CASRGVAVTTGELFF

D: -
V: TRBV10-2
length: 14
size: -
J: TRBJ1-5
DNA: TGCGCCAGCAGTGAGCCAGGCAGCAATCAGCCCCAGCATTTT
CDR3: CASSEPGSNQPQHF

D: TRBD1
V: TRBV11-2
length: 14
size: -
J: TRBJ1-4
DNA: TGTGCCAGCAGCTTAAACAGGGGGCTCGAAAAACTGTTTTTT
CDR3: CASSLNRGLEKLFF

D: -
V: TRBV6-1
length: 13
size: -
J: TRBJ1-3
DNA: TGTGCCAGCGGGACAACCACTGGAAACACCATATATTTT
CDR3: CASGTTTGNTIYF

D: TRBD1
V: TRBV4-1
length: 15
size: medium-sized
J: TRBJ2-1
DNA: TGCGCCAGCAGCCGCGGACAGGGGGCGAATAATGAGCAGTTCTTC
CDR3: CASSRGQGANNEQFF

D: -
V: TRBV19
length: 18
size: -
J: TRBJ2-6
DNA: TGTGCCACCCAAAGACTGGGAAGGGGGGGCTCTGGGGCCAACGTCCTGACTTTC
CDR3: CATQRLGRGGSGANVLTF

D: -
V: TRBV6-5
length: 15
size: -
J: TRBJ1-6
DNA: TGTGCCAGCAGTTACTCCTCCCCAGGGGCCTCACCCCTCCACTTT
CDR3: CASSYSSPGASPLHF